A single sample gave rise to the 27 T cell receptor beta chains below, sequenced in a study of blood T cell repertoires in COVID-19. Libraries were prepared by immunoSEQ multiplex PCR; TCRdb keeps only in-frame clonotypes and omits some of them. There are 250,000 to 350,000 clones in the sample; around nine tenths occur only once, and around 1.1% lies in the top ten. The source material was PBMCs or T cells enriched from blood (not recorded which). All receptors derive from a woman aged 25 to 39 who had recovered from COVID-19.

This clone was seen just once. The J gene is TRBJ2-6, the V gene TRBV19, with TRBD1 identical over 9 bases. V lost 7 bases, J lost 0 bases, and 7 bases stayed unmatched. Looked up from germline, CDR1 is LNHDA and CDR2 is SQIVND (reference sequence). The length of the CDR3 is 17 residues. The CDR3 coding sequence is TGTGCCAGTACCGGGACAGGGACCAGCTCTGGGGCCAACGTCCTGACTTTC. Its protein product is CASTGTGTSSGANVLTF.

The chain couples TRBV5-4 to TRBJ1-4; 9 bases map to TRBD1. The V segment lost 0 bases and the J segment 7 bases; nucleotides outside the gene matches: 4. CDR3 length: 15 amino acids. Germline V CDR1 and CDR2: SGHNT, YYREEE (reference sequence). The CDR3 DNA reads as TGTGCCAGCAGCTTGGGGGGACAGGGAGGTGAAAAACTGTTTTTT. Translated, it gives CASSLGGQGGEKLFF.

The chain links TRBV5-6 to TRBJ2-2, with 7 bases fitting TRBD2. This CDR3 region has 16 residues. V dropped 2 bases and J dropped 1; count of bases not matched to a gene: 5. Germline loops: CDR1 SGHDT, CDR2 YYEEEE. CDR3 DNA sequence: TGTGCCAGCAGCTTACGGGCGGGGGTGAACACCGGGGAGCTGTTTTTT. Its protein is CASSLRAGVNTGELFF. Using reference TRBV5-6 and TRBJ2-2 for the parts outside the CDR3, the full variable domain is DAGVTQSPTHLIKTRGQQVTLRCSPKSGHDTVSWYQQALGQGPQFIFQYYEEEERQRGNFPDRFSGHQFPNYSSELNVNALLLGDSALYLCASSLRAGVNTGELFFGEGSRLTVL.

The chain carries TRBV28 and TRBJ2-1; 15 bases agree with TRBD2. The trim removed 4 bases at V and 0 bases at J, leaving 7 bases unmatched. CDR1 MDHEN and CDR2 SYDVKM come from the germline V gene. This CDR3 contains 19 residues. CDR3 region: CASSSPGLAGGRSYNEQFF. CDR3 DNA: TGTGCCAGCAGTTCACCGGGACTAGCGGGAGGTCGCTCCTACAATGAGCAGTTCTTC.

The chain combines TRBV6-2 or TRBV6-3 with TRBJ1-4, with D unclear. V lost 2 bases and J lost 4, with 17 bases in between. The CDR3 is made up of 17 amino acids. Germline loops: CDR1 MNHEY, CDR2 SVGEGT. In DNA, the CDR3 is TGTGCCAGCAGTTACGTCAGACCGGCTGGGAGTAATGAAAAACTGTTTTTT. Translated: CASSYVRPAGSNEKLFF.

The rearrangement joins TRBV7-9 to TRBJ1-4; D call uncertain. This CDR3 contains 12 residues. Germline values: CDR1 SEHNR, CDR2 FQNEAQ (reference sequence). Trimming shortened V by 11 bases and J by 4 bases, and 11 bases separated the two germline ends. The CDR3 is CALEDLNEKLFF. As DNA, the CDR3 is TGTGCCCTGGAGGATCTTAATGAAAAACTGTTTTTT.

The CDR3 sequence: CASSEQGINSPLHF. DNA of the CDR3: TGTGCCAGCAGCGAACAGGGGATCAATTCACCCCTCCACTTT. V usage is TRBV14 and J usage is TRBJ1-6, with 7 bases matching TRBD1. CDR3 size: 14 residues. Germline V gives CDR1 SGHDN, CDR2 FVKESK. Losses at the gene ends were 5 bases for V and 7 bases for J; bases not matched to a gene: 5.

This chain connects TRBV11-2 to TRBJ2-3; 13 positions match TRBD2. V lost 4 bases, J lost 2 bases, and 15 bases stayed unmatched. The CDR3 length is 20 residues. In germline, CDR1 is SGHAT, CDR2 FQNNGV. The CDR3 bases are TGTGCCAGCAGCTCAGACCCGGGACTAGCGGGGAGGAGGTTCACAGATACGCAGTATTTT. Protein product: CASSSDPGLAGRRFTDTQYF. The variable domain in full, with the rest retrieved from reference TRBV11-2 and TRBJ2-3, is EAGVAQSPRYKIIEKRQSVAFWCNPISGHATLYWYQQILGQGPKLLIQFQNNGVVDDSQLPKDRFSAERLKGVDSTLKIQPAKLEDSAVYLCASSSDPGLAGRRFTDTQYFGPGTRLTVL.

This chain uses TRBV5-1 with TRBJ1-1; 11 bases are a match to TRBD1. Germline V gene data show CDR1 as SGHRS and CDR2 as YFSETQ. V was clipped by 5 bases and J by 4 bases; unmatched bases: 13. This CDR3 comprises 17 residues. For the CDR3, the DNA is TGCGCCAGCAGGTCCGGGACAGGGGGATTTTGGGGCACTGAAGCTTTCTTT. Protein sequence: CASRSGTGGFWGTEAFF.

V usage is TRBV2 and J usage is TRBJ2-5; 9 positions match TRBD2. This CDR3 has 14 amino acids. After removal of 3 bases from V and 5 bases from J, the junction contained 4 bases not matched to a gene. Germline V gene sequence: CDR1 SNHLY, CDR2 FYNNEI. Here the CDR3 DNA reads TGTGCCAGCAGTGACGGGACTAGCCAGGAGACCCAGTACTTC. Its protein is CASSDGTSQETQYF.

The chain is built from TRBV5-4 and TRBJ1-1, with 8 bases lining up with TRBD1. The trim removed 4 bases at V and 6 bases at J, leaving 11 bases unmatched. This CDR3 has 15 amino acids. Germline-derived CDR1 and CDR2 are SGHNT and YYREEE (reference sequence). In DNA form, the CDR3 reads TGTGCCAGCAGCCTCGGCACAGGGGGATGGGCTGAAGCTTTCTTT. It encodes CASSLGTGGWAEAFF.

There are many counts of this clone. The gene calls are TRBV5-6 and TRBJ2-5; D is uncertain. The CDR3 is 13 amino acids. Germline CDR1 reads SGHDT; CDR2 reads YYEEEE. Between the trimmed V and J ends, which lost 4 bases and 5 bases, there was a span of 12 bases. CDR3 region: CASSPRSDETQYF. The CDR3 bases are TGTGCCAGCAGCCCGCGGAGTGACGAGACCCAGTACTTC.

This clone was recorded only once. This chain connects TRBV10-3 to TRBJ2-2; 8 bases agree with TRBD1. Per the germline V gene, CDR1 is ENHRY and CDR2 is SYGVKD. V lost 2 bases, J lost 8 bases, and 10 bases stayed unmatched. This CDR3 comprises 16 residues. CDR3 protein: CAISEGTGVSGGELFF. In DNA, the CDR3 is TGTGCCATCAGTGAGGGGACAGGAGTCTCGGGGGGGGAGCTGTTTTTT.

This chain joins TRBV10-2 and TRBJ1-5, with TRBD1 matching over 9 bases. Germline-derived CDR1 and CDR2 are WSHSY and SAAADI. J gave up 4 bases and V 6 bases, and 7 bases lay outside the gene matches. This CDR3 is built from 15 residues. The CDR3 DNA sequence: TGCGCCAGCAGACAGGGGGCTTTACGAAATCAGCCCCAGCATTTT. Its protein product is CASRQGALRNQPQHF.

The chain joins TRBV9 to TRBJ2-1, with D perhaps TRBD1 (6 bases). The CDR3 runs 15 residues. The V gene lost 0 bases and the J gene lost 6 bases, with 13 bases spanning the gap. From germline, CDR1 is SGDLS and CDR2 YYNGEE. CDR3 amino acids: CASSVVSAGANEQFF. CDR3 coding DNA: TGTGCCAGCAGCGTAGTCAGTGCAGGGGCCAATGAGCAGTTCTTC. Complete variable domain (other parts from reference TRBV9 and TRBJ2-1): DSGVTQTPKHLITATGQRVTLRCSPRSGDLSVYWYQQSLDQGLQFLIQYYNGEERAKGNILERFSAQQFPDLHSELNLSSLELGDSALYFCASSVVSAGANEQFFGPGTRLTVL.

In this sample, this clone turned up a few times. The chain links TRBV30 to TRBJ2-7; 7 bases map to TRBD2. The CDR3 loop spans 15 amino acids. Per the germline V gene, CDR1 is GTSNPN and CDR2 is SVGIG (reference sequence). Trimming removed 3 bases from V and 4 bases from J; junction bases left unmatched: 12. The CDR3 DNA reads TGTGCCTGGAGCGGGAAGGGGAGGGGACGGTACGAGCAGTACTTC. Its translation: CAWSGKGRGRYEQYF.

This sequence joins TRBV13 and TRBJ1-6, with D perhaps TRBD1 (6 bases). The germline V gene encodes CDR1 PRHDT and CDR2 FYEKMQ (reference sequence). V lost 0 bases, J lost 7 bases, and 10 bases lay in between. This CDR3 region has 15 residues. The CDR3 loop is CASSLGGQGNSPLHF. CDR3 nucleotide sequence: TGTGCCAGCAGCTTAGGGGGGCAGGGGAATTCACCCCTCCACTTT.

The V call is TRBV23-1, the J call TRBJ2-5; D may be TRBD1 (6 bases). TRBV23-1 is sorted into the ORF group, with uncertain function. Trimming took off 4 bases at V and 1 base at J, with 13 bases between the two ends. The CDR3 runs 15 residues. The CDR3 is CASSLSDSSQETQYF. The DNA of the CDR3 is TGCGCCAGCAGTCTTTCGGACAGTTCCCAAGAGACCCAGTACTTC.

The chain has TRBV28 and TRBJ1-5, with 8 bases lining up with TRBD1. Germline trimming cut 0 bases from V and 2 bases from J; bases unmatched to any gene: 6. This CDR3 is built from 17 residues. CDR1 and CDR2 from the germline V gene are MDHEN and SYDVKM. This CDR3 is CASSLWVGTGGNQPQHF. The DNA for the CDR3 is TGTGCCAGCAGTTTATGGGTGGGGACAGGAGGCAATCAGCCCCAGCATTTT.

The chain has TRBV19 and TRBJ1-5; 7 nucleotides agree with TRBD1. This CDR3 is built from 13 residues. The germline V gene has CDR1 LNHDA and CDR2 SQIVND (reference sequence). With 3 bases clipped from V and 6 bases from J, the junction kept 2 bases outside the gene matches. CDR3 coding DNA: TGTGCCAGTAGTATCGACAGGGTTCAGCCCCAGCATTTT. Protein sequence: CASSIDRVQPQHF.

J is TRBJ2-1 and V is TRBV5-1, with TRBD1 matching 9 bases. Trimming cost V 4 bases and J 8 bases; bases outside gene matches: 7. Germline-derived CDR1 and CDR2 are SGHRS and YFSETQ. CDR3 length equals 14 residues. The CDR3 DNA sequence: TGCGCCAGCAGCGTTACCGGGACAGGGTATGAGCAGTTCTTC. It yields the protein CASSVTGTGYEQFF.

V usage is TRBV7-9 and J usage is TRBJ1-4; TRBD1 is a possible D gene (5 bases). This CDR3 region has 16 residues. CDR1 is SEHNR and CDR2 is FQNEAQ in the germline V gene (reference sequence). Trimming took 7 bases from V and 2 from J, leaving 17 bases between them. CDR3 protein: CASTKTGPGTNEKLFF. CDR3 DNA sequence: TGTGCCAGCACCAAAACTGGTCCAGGGACTAATGAAAAACTGTTTTTT. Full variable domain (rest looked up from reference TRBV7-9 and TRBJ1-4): DTGVSQNPRHKITKRGQNVTFRCDPISEHNRLYWYRQTLGQGPEFLTYFQNEAQLEKSRLLSDRFSAERPKGSFSTLEIQRTEQGDSAMYLCASTKTGPGTNEKLFFGSGTQLSVL.

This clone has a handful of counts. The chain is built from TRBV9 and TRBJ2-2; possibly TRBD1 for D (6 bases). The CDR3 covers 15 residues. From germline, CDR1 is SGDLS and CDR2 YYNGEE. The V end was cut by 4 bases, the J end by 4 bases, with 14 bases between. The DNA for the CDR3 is TGTGCCAGCAGCATATCTTGGACAGCCACCGGGGAGCTGTTTTTT. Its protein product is CASSISWTATGELFF.

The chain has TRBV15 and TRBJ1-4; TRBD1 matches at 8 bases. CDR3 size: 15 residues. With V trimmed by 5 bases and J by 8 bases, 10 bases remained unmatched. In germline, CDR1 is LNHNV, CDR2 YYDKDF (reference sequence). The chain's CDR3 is CATSRGTTGGEKLFF. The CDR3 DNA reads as TGTGCCACCAGCCGAGGGACTACAGGGGGGGAAAAACTGTTTTTT.

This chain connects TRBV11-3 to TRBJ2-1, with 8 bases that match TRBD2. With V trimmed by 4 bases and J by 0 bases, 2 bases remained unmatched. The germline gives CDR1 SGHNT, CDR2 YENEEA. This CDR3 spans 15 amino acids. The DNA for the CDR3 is TGTGCCAGCAGCTGGACTAGCAGCTCCTACAATGAGCAGTTCTTC. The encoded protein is CASSWTSSSYNEQFF.

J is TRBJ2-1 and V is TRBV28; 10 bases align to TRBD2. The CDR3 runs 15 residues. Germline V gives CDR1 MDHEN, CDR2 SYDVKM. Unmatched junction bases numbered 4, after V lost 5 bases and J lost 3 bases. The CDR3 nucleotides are TGTGCCAGCAGTCCGGGACTAGCGCGCTACAATGAGCAGTTCTTC. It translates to CASSPGLARYNEQFF.

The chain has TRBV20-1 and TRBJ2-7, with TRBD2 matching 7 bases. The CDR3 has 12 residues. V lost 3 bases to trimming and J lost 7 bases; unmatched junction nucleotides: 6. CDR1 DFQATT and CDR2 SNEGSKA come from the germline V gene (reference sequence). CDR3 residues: CSASPREGEQYF. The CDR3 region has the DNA TGCAGTGCTAGTCCCAGGGAGGGAGAGCAGTACTTC.